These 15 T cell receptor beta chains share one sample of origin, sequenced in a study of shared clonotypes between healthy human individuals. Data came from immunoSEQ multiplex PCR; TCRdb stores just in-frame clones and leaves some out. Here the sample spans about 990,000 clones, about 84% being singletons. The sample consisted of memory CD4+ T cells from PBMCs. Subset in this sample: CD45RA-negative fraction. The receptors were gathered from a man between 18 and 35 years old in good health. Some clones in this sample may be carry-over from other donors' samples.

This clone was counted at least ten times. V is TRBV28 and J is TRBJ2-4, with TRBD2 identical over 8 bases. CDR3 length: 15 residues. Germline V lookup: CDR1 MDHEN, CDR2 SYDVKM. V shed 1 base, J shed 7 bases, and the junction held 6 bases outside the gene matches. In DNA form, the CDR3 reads TGTGCCAGCAGTTTATCCTCGGGAGGGGGGAACATTCAGTACTTC. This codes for CASSLSSGGGNIQYF. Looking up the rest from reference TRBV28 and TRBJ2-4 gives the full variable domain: DVKVTQSSRYLVKRTGEKVFLECVQDMDHENMFWYRQDPGLGLRLIYFSYDVKMKEKGDIPEGYSVSREKKERFSLILESASTNQTSMYLCASSLSSGGGNIQYFGAGTRLSVL.

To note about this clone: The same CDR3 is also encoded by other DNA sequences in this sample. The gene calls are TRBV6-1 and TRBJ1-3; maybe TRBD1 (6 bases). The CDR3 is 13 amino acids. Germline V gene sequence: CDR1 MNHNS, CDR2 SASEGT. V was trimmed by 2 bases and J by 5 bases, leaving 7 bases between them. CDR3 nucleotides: TGTGCCAGCAGTGAAACAGGGAGAAACACCATATATTTT. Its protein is CASSETGRNTIYF.

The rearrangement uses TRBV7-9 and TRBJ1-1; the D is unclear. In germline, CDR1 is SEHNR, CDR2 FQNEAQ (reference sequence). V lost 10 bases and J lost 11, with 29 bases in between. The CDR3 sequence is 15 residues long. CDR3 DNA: TGTGCCACGCAAGGGTCGGGTAATACCTTCCTTCCGGCTTTCTTT. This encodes CATQGSGNTFLPAFF.

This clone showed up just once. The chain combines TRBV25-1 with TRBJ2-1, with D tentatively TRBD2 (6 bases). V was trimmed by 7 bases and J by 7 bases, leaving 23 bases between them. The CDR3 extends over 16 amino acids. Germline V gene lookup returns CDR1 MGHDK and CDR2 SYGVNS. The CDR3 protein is CASTNSPPFGGNEQFF. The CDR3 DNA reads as TGTGCCAGCACCAACAGTCCGCCTTTCGGGGGTAATGAGCAGTTCTTC.

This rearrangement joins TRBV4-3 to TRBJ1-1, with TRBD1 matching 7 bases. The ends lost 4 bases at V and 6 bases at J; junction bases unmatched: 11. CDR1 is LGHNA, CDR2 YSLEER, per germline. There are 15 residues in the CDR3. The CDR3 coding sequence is TGCGCCAGCAGCCCTCAGAGGGGGCGAGTTGCTGAAGCTTTCTTT. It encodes CASSPQRGRVAEAFF.

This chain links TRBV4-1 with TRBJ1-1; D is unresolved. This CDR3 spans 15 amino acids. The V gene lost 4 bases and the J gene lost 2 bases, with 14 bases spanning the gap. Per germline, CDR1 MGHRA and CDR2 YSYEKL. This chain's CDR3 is CASSPRWGFNTEAFF. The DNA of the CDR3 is TGCGCCAGCAGCCCCCGGTGGGGTTTCAACACTGAAGCTTTCTTT.

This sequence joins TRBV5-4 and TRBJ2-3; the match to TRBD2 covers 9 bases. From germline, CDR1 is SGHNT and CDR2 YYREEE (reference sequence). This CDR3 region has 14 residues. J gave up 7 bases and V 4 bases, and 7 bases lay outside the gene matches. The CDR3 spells CASSRLAANYTQYF. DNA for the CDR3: TGTGCCAGCAGCCGACTAGCGGCCAATTATACGCAGTATTTT.

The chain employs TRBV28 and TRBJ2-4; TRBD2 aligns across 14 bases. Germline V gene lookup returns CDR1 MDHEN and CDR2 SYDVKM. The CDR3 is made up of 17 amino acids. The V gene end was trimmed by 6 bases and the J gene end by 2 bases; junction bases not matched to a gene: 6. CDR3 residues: CASSSRLAGGSKNIQYF. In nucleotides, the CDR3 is TGTGCCAGCAGCTCCCGACTAGCGGGAGGGTCCAAAAACATTCAGTACTTC.

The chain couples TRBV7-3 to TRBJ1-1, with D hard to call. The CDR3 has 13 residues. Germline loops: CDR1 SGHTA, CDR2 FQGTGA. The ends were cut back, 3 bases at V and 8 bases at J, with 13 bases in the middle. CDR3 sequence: CASSLGRAVEAFF. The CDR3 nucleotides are TGTGCCAGCAGCTTGGGCCGGGCAGTCGAAGCTTTCTTT.

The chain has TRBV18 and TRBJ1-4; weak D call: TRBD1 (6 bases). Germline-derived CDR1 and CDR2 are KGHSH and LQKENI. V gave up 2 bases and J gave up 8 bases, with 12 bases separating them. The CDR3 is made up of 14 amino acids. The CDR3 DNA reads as TGTGCCAGCTCACCAGACAGGACTTCGGAAAAACTGTTTTTT. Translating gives CASSPDRTSEKLFF.

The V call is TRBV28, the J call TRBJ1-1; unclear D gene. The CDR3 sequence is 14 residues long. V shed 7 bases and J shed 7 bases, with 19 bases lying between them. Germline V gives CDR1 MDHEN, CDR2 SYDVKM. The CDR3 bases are TGTGCCAGCAAGTCTATTAATTGGGAGCGTGAAGCTTTCTTT. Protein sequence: CASKSINWEREAFF.

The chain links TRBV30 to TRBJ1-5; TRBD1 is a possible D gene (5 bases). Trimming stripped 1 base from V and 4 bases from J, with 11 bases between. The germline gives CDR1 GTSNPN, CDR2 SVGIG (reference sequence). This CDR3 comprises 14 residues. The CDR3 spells CAWSAPTVNQPQHF. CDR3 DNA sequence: TGTGCCTGGAGTGCCCCGACAGTGAATCAGCCCCAGCATTTT. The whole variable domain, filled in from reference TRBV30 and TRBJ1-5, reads SQTIHQWPATLVQPVGSPLSLECTVEGTSNPNLYWYRQAAGRGLQLLFYSVGIGQISSEVPQNLSASRPQDRQFILSSKKLLLSDSGFYLCAWSAPTVNQPQHFGDGTRLSIL.

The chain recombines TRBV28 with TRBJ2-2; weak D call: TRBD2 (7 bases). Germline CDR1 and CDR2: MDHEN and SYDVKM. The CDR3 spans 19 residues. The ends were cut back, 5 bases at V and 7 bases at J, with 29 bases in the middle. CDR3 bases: TGTGCCAGCAGTGGGGTCGCAGGGGCCAGGACTAGTAGGGTCGGGGAGCTGTTTTTT. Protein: CASSGVAGARTSRVGELFF.

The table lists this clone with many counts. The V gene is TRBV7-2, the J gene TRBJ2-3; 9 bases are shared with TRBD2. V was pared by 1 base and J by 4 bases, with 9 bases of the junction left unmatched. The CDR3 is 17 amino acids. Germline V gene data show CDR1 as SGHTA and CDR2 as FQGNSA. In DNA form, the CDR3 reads TGTGCCAGCAGCTTAGGCGGGAGGGCCTTTAGGCCAGATACGCAGTATTTT. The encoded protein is CASSLGGRAFRPDTQYF.

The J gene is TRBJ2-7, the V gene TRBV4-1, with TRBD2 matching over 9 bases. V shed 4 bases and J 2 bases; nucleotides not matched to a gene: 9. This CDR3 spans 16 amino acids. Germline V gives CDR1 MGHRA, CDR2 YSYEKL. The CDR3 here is CASSRGTSTPTYEQYF. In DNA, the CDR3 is TGCGCCAGCAGCCGAGGGACTAGCACCCCCACCTACGAGCAGTACTTC.